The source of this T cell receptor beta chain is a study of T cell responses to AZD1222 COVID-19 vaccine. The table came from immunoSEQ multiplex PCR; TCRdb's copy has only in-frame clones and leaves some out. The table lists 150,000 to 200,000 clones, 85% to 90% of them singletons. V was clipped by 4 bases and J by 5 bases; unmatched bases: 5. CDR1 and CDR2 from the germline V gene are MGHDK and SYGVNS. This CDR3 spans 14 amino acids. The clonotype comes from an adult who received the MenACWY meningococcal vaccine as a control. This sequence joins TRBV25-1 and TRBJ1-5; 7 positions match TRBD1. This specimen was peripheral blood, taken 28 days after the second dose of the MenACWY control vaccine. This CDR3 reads CASSGGDSDQPQHF. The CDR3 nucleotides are TGTGCCAGCAGTGGAGGGGACAGCGATCAGCCCCAGCATTTT.